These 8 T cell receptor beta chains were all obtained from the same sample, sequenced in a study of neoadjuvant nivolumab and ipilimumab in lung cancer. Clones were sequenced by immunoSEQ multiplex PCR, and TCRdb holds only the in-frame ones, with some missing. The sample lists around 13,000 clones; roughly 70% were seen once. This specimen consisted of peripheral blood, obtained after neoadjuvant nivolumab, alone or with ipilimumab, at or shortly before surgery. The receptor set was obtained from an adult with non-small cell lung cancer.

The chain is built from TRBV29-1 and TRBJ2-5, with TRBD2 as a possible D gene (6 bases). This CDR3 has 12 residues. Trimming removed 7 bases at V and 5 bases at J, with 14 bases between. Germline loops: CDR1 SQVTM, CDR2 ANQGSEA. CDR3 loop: CSGDEGRETQYF. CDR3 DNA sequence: TGCAGCGGGGACGAGGGGAGGGAGACCCAGTACTTC.

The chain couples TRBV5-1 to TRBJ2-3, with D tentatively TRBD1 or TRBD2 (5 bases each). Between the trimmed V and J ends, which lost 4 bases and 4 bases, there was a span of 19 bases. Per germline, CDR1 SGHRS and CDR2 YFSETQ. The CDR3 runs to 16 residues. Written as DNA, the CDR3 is TGCGCCAGCAGCGCCCGGGACCCACTTATCCCAGATACGCAGTATTTT. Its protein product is CASSARDPLIPDTQYF.

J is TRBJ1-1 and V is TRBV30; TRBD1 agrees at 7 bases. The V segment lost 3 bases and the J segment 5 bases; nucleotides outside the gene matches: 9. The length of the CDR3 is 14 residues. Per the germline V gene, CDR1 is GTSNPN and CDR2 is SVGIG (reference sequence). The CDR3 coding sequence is TGTGCCTGGAGCTTGGAGGGGGCAGGGACTGAAGCTTTCTTT. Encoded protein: CAWSLEGAGTEAFF.

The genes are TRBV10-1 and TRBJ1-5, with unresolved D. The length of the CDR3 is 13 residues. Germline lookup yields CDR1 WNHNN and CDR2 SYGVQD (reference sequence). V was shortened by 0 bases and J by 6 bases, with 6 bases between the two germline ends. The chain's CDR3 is CASSESLGQPQHF. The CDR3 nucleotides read TGCGCCAGCAGTGAGTCGTTAGGTCAGCCCCAGCATTTT.

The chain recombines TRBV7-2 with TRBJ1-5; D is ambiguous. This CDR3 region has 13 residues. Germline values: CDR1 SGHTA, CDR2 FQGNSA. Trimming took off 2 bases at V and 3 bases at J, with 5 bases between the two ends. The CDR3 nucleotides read TGTGCCAGCAGCTTAAGTTACAATCAGCCCCAGCATTTT. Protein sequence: CASSLSYNQPQHF.

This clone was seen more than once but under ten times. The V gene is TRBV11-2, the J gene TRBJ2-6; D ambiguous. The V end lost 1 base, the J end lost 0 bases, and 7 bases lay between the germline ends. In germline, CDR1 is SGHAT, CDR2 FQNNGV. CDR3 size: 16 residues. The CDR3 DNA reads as TGTGCCAGCAGCTTAGTCGCAGTCTCTGGGGCCAACGTCCTGACTTTC. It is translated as CASSLVAVSGANVLTF.

The CDR3 bases are TGCAGCGTGGACAGGGGAGCCTTGGGCAATGAGCAGTTCTTC. Translating gives CSVDRGALGNEQFF. The genes are TRBV29-1 and TRBJ2-1, with 9 positions matching TRBD1. The V gene end was trimmed by 6 bases and the J gene end by 6 bases; junction bases not matched to a gene: 9. The CDR3 spans 14 residues. Germline V gene sequence: CDR1 SQVTM, CDR2 ANQGSEA.

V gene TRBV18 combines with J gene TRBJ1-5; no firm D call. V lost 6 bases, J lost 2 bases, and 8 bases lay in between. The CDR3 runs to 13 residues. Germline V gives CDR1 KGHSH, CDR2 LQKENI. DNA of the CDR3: TGTGCCAGCTCCCCGGAGGGCAATCAGCCCCAGCATTTT. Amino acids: CASSPEGNQPQHF. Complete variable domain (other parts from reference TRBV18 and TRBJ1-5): NAGVMQNPRHLVRRRGQEARLRCSPMKGHSHVYWYRQLPEEGLKFMVYLQKENIIDESGMPKERFSAEFPKEGPSILRIQQVVRGDSAAYFCASSPEGNQPQHFGDGTRLSIL.